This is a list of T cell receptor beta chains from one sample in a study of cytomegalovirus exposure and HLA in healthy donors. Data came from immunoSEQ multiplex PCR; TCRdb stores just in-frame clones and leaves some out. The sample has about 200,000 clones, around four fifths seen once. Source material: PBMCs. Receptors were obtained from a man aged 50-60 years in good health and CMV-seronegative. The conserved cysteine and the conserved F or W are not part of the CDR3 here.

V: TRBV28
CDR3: ASIPGGSTYEQY

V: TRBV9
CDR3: ASSERSGQVTDTQY

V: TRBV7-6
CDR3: ASSLLGLVAYNEQF

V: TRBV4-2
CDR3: ASSPEAGGNEKLF

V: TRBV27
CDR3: ASSLSSGSFDEQY

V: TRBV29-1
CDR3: SVLADYEQY

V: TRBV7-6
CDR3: ASTSGGVRDEQF

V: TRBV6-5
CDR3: ASSPAGDSYNEQF

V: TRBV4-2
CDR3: ASSQAAGTGGEKLF

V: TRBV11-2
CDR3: ASSLTGQGILNEQY

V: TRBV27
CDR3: ASSPATGWEQY

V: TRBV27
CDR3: ASSPRGNYNEQF

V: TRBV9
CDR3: ASSRGGDYSNQPQH

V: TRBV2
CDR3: ASTTGGGNEQF

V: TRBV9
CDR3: ASSVGSGSEQY

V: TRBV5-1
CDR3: ASSFTGGVGTEAF

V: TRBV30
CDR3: AWSVAGKRRVYGYT

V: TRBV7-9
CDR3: ASSLDRATGYT

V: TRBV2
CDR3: ASRQPGLAANTGELF

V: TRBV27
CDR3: ASSGRTGKDEQY

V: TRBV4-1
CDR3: ASSQGGRTEAF

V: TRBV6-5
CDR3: ASADRGLTDTQY

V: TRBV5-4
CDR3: ASSLSGASTDTQY

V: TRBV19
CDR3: ASSLGQGNEQY

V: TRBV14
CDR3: ASSRRDRASYEQY

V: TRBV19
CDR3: ASSIRQFMNTEAF

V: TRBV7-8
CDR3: ASSSFPGTGDYEQY

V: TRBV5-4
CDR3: ASNGVCTDTQY

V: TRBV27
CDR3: ASSSTVNTEAF

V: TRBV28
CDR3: ASSLARGNGYEQY

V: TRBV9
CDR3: ASSVAGGMETQY

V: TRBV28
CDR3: ASIPSGPRRETQY

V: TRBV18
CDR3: ASSKDRGLLLQTQY

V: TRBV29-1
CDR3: SDIRQESYGYT

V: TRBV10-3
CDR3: AISLGQTNYGYT